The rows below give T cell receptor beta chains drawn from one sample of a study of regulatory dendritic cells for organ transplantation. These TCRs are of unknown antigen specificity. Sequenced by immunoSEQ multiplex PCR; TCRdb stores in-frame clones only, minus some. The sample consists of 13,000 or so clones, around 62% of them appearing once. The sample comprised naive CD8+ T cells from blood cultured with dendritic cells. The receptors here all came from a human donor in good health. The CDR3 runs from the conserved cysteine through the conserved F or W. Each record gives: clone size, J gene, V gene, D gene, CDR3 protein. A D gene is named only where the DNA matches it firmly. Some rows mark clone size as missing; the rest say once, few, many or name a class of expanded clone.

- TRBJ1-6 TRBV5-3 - CARSLPLRGRGFNSPLHF
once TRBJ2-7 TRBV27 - CASSLGLRAYEQYF
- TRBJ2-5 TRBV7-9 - CASSLNGQPVETQYF
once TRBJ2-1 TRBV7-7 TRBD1 CASSLGDSLYNEQFF
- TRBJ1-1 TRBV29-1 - CSFRERNTEAFF
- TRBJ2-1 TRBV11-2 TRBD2 CASSLSSGTSLYNEQFF
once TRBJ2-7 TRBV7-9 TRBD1 CASSSGTGEYEQYF
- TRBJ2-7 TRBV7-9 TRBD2 CASSLWGGNEQYF
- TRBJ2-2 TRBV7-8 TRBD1 CASSSTGTARTGELFF
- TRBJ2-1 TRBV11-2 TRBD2 CASSGAGGPVEQFF
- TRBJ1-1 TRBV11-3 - CASSSGVPTEAFF
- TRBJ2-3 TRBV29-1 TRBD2 CSVEGSGASTDTQYF
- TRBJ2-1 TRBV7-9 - CASSNPSPGLGNNEQFF
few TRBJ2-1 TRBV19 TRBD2 CASRNRLAGAPSSYNEQFF
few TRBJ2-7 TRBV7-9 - CASSLLGASYEQYF
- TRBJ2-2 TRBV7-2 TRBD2 CASTSVAGGPTGELFF
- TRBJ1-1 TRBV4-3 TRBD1 CASSQGTVEAFF
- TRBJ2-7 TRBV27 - CASSLSTDQVVYEQYF
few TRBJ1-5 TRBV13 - CASSVAGSGNQPQHF
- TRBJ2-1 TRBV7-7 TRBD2 CASSPGLGAGHEQFF
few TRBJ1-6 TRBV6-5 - CASSYSASPLHF
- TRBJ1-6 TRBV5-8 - CASSFQGPRDNSPLHF
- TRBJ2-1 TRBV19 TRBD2 CASSRTSGGHVNEQFF
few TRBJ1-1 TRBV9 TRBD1 CASSVDQRTGWGMNTEAFF
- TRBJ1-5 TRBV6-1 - CASSERRQGINQPQHF
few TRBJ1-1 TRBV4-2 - CASSQGGGVDTEAFF
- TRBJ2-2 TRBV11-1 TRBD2 CASSRRKGSSGVNTGELFF
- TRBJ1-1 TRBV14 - CASSPGVEAFF
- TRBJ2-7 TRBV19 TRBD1 CASSSGQGVAYEQYF
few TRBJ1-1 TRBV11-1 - CASSFGGNTEAFF
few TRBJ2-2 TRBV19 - CASSEVTGELFF
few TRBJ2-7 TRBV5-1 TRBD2 CASSLVPAGVFYEQYF
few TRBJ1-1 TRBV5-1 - CASGEGWNTEAFF
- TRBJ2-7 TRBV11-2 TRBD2 CASSLEAGAPYEQYF
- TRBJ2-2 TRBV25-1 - CASSGTGELFF
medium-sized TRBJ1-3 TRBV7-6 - CASSFGRDSGNTIYF
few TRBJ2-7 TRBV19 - CASSSRDTAPYEQYF
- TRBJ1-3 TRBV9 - CASSLGGTTIYF
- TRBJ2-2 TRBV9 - CASSVGTTNTGELFF
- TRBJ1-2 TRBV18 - CASSPPAEPSYGYTF
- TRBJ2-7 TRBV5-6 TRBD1 CASSLGTGGYEQYF
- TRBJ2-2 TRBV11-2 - CASSQLQGPLNTGELFF
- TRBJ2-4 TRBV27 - CASSLARGNIQYF
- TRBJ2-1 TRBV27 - CASSFTDTYNEQFF
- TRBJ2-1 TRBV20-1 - CSAPRDNEQFF